This TCR beta chain was profiled in a study of cytomegalovirus exposure and HLA in healthy donors. The V end lost 5 bases, the J end lost 0 bases, and 13 bases lay between the germline ends. Per germline, CDR1 MDHEN and CDR2 SYDVKM. This CDR3 comprises 16 residues. The PCR ran on 60 Vbeta and 13 Jbeta primers. The repertoire was sequenced with immunoSEQ multiplex PCR; TCRdb's copy has only in-frame clones and lacks some. The sample gives 55,000 to 85,000 clones, roughly 89% of which show up once; about 2.1% is in the top ten. The chain employs TRBV28 and TRBJ2-2; tentative D call: TRBD1 (6 bases). The source material was PBMCs. The clonotype originates from a woman aged 25 to 39 in good health and CMV-seronegative. CDR3 protein: CASSLDRSANTGELFF. For the CDR3, the DNA is TGTGCCAGCAGTCTCGACAGGTCCGCGAACACCGGGGAGCTGTTTTTT.